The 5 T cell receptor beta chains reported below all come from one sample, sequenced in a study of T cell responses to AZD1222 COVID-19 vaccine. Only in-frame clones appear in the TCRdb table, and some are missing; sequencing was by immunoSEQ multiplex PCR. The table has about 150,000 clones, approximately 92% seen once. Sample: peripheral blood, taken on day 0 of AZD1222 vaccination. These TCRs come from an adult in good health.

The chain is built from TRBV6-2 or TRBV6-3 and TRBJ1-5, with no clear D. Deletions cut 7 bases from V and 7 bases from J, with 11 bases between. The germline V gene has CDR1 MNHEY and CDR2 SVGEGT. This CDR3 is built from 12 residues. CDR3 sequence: CASNPTGQPQHF. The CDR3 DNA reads TGTGCCAGCAACCCGACGGGACAGCCCCAGCATTTT.

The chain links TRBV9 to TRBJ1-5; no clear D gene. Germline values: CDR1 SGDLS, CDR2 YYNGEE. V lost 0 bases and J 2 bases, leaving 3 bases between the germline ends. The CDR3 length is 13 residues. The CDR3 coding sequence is TGTGCCAGCAGCGTAGCAGGCAATCAGCCCCAGCATTTT. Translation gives CASSVAGNQPQHF. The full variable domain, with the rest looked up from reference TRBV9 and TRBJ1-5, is DSGVTQTPKHLITATGQRVTLRCSPRSGDLSVYWYQQSLDQGLQFLIQYYNGEERAKGNILERFSAQQFPDLHSELNLSSLELGDSALYFCASSVAGNQPQHFGDGTRLSIL.

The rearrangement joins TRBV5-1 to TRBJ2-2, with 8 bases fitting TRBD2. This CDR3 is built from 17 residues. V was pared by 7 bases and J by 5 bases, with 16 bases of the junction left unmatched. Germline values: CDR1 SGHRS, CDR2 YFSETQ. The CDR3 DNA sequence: TGCGCCAGCTTCTCCGGGACTAGTCGGGGCCTGACCGGGGAGCTGTTTTTT. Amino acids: CASFSGTSRGLTGELFF.

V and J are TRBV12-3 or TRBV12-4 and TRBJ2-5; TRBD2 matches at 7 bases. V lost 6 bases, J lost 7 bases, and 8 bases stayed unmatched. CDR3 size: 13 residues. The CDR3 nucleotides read TGTGCCAGCAGCCGGGGAGGGCCGGGGACCCAGTACTTC. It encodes CASSRGGPGTQYF.

CDR3 nucleotides: TGTGCCAGCAGCCAGGGGGGGCAGGGAAACTATGGCTACACCTTC. Translated: CASSQGGQGNYGYTF. The chain has TRBV3-1 (or the pseudogene TRBV3-2) and TRBJ1-2, with a tentative D call TRBD1 (6 bases). There are 15 residues in the CDR3. V dropped 3 bases and J dropped 2 bases, with 13 bases sitting between them. Germline CDR1 LGHDT, CDR2 YNNKEL (reference sequence).